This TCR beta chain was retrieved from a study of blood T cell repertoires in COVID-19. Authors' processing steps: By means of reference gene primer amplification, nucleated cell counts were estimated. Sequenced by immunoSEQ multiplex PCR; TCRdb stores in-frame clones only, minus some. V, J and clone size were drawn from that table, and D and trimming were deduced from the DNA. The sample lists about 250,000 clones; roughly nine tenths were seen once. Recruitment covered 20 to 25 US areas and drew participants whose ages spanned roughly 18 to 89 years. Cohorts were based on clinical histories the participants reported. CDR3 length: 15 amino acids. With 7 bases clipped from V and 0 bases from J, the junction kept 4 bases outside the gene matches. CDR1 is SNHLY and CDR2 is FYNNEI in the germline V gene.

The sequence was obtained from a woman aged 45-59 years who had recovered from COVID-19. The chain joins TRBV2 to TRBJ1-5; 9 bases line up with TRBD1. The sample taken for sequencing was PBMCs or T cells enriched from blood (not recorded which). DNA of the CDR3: TGTGCCAGCAAAGGACAGGGGAATAGCAATCAGCCCCAGCATTTT. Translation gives CASKGQGNSNQPQHF. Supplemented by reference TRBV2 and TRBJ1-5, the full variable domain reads EPEVTQTPSHQVTQMGQEVILRCVPISNHLYFYWYRQILGQKVEFLVSFYNNEISEKSEIFDDQFSVERPDGSNFTLKIRSTKLEDSAMYFCASKGQGNSNQPQHFGDGTRLSIL.